One sample yielded the 4 T cell receptor beta chains listed below, sequenced in a study of blood T cell repertoires in COVID-19. Assay used: immunoSEQ multiplex PCR; TCRdb lists only in-frame clones, some missing. The sample lists around 130,000 clones, roughly 80% seen once, with more than 15% in the top ten. Sequences were obtained from PBMCs or T cells enriched from blood (not recorded which). These receptor sequences come from a man aged 25-45 years who had recovered from COVID-19.

This clone has just a few counts. The gene calls are TRBV11-2 and TRBJ2-5; tentatively, D is TRBD1 (6 bases). The CDR3 contains 13 residues. Trimming left V 5 bases short and J 2 bases short, with 9 bases between. Germline V gene data show CDR1 as SGHAT and CDR2 as FQNNGV. In DNA, the CDR3 is TGTGCCAGCAGCCAGGGACATCAAGAGACCCAGTACTTC. Its translation: CASSQGHQETQYF.

This rearrangement joins TRBV7-9 to TRBJ1-1; D is unclear. Trimming shortened V by 5 bases and J by 8 bases, and 21 bases separated the two germline ends. CDR1 and CDR2 from the germline V gene are SEHNR and FQNEAQ (reference sequence). The CDR3 sequence is 15 residues long. The CDR3 coding sequence is TGTGCCAGCAGCGACCCCCGAAACTCTGGAGGCGAAGCTTTCTTT. It yields the protein CASSDPRNSGGEAFF.

The rearrangement joins TRBV30 to TRBJ1-5, with TRBD1 matching 10 bases. After removal of 0 bases from V and 6 bases from J, the junction contained 8 bases not matched to a gene. The CDR3 has 16 amino acids. The germline V gene encodes CDR1 GTSNPN and CDR2 SVGIG (reference sequence). CDR3 loop: CAWSVDGTGVGQPQHF. Here the CDR3 DNA reads TGTGCCTGGAGTGTAGACGGGACAGGGGTTGGTCAGCCCCAGCATTTT.

This rearrangement joins TRBV28 to TRBJ1-3, with D perhaps TRBD1 (6 bases). This CDR3 region has 15 residues. The V end lost 3 bases, the J end lost 5 bases, and 14 bases lay between the germline ends. Germline lookup yields CDR1 MDHEN and CDR2 SYDVKM. The CDR3: CASSLGVGGRNTIYF. The CDR3 DNA is TGTGCCAGCAGTTTGGGAGTAGGGGGAAGAAACACCATATATTTT.